One and the same sample provided the 22 T cell receptor beta chains below, sequenced in a study of CD8 T cells in ankylosing spondylitis. TCRdb reprocessed the 5' RACE reads with MiXCR, giving one entry per CDR3 protein. The sample contains roughly 160,000 distinct CDR3 sequences, around 10% of which appear only once. Sequenced input: blood, either unsorted or a sorted T cell fraction (not recorded which). The receptors were sampled from a male donor with ankylosing spondylitis or in good health (not recorded which).

In its sample, this clonotype was seen many times. This sequence joins TRBV11-2 and TRBJ1-5, with D unresolved. Germline CDR1 SGHAT, CDR2 FQNNGV. Trimming took off 3 bases at V and 7 bases at J, with 16 bases between the two ends. The CDR3 has 15 residues. The CDR3 DNA follows: TGTGCCAGCAGCTTGTCTGGACCCTTGGGGCAGCCCCAGCATTTT. Residues: CASSLSGPLGQPQHF.

The CDR3 sequence: CASSLDREAFF. The CDR3 DNA reads as TGTGCCAGCAGCTTAGATAGGGAAGCTTTCTTT. This chain uses TRBV7-9 with TRBJ1-1; D remains ambiguous. V lost 1 base to trimming and J lost 8 bases, with 5 bases between them. The CDR3 length is 11 residues. Germline CDR1 SEHNR, CDR2 FQNEAQ (reference sequence). Full variable domain (rest looked up from reference TRBV7-9 and TRBJ1-1): DTGVSQNPRHKITKRGQNVTFRCDPISEHNRLYWYRQTLGQGPEFLTYFQNEAQLEKSRLLSDRFSAERPKGSFSTLEIQRTEQGDSAMYLCASSLDREAFFGQGTRLTVV.

V is TRBV5-1 and J is TRBJ1-3; 8 nucleotides line up with TRBD1. This CDR3 region has 16 residues. Germline values: CDR1 SGHRS, CDR2 YFSETQ. J was trimmed by 0 bases and V by 4 bases; bases with no gene match: 6. This CDR3 is CASSPETGGSGNTIYF. DNA for the CDR3: TGCGCCAGCAGCCCGGAAACAGGGGGCTCTGGAAACACCATATATTTT.

The sample holds many counts of this clonotype. J is TRBJ1-1 and V is TRBV19, with 9 bases lining up with TRBD1. This CDR3 is 15 amino acids long. Per the germline V gene, CDR1 is LNHDA and CDR2 is SQIVND (reference sequence). The V gene end was trimmed by 4 bases and the J gene end by 4 bases; junction bases not matched to a gene: 7. CDR3: CASSRHRGRSTEAFF. The CDR3 region has the DNA TGTGCCAGTAGTAGACACAGGGGGCGTAGCACTGAAGCTTTCTTT.

Turning to this clonotype: Possible read error: a much larger clone is one base away. This rearrangement joins TRBV5-1 to TRBJ2-2; D is possibly TRBD1 (5 bases). This CDR3 is 14 amino acids long. Germline CDR1 SGHRS, CDR2 YFSETQ. CDR3 residues: CAGSLRQSTGELFF. The CDR3 coding sequence is TGCGCCGGCAGCCTCCGACAGAGCACCGGGGAGCTGTTTTTT.

This clonotype was seen many times. The genes are TRBV3-1 and TRBJ1-1; possible D gene TRBD1, 6 bases. Germline values: CDR1 LGHDT, CDR2 YNNKEL (reference sequence). With 8 bases removed from V and 3 bases from J, the gap between germline ends came to 10 bases. CDR3 length: 12 residues. The CDR3 DNA follows: TGTGCCAGCCCGGGGGCGCACACTGAAGCTTTCTTT. Translated, it gives CASPGAHTEAFF.

This clonotype was observed at least ten times. The final CDR3 position lacks the conserved phenylalanine or tryptophan, pointing to a likely read error. The DNA is left out, because the CDR3 cannot be placed on it with certainty; the CDR3 is given as TCRdb lists it. This rearrangement joins TRBV11-2 to TRBJ1-6. In germline, CDR1 is SGHAT, CDR2 FQNNGV. From its first to its last residue, the CDR3 has 14 amino acids. The CDR3 sequence is CASSLEMGWRVSLL.

Only a few counts were recorded for this clonotype. The genes are TRBV6-2 or TRBV6-3 and TRBJ2-3, with 12 bases matching TRBD2. CDR1 is MNHEY, CDR2 SVGEGT, per germline. The CDR3 contains 14 residues. With V trimmed by 5 bases and J by 7 bases, 4 bases remained unmatched. CDR3 DNA sequence: TGTGCCAGCAGTGGACTAGCGGGGATTCATACGCAGTATTTT. Translated, it gives CASSGLAGIHTQYF.

There are a few counts of this clonotype. The gene calls are TRBV7-6 and TRBJ2-1; 8 bases match TRBD2. Germline trimming cut 1 base from V and 0 bases from J; bases unmatched to any gene: 8. CDR3 size: 18 residues. Germline V gene lookup returns CDR1 SGHVS and CDR2 FNYEAQ. CDR3 DNA: TGTGCCAGCAGCTTAGACCCTAGCGGGCCTAGCTCCTACAATGAGCAGTTCTTC. Amino acids: CASSLDPSGPSSYNEQFF.

The chain links TRBV15 to TRBJ2-1; the D is unclear. V was trimmed by 7 bases and J by 1 base, leaving 8 bases between them. The CDR3 consists of 13 residues. Germline V gene data show CDR1 as LNHNV and CDR2 as YYDKDF (reference sequence). The CDR3 sequence is CATTSDSYNEQFF. CDR3 DNA: TGTGCCACCACCTCGGATTCCTACAATGAGCAGTTCTTC.

The rearrangement uses TRBV9 and TRBJ2-5; D possibly uses TRBD1 or TRBD2 (7 bases each). V was trimmed by 0 bases and J by 5 bases, leaving 17 bases between them. Germline V gene lookup returns CDR1 SGDLS and CDR2 YYNGEE. CDR3 length: 16 amino acids. The CDR3 loop is CASSVGGGDREETQYF. The CDR3 nucleotides read TGTGCCAGCAGCGTAGGGGGAGGGGACAGAGAGGAGACCCAGTACTTC.

This clonotype was found many times. V usage is TRBV6-5 and J usage is TRBJ2-1; 8 nucleotides align to TRBD2. Germline V gene sequence: CDR1 MNHEY, CDR2 SVGAGI. CDR3 length equals 16 residues. The V and J ends lost 2 bases and 6 bases, in that order; junction bases with no gene match: 9. The chain's CDR3 is CASSYAGTSGGNEQFF. CDR3 DNA sequence: TGTGCCAGCAGTTACGCCGGGACTAGTGGTGGCAATGAGCAGTTCTTC.

The genes are TRBV10-1 and TRBJ2-1; TRBD2 agrees at 7 bases. This CDR3 has 15 residues. Germline CDR1 WNHNN, CDR2 SYGVQD (reference sequence). Losses at the gene ends were 4 bases for V and 0 bases for J; bases not matched to a gene: 3. CDR3 DNA: TGCGCCAGCAGTGGCGCGGGAGCCTCCTACAATGAGCAGTTCTTC. Protein product: CASSGAGASYNEQFF.

This clonotype was counted between two and nine times. The genes are TRBV20-1 and TRBJ1-1, with D unclear. Germline loops: CDR1 DFQATT, CDR2 SNEGSKA (reference sequence). CDR3 length equals 13 residues. V lost 2 bases and J lost 3, with 10 bases in between. The CDR3 region is CSARLPLYTEAFF. The CDR3 DNA is TGCAGTGCTAGACTCCCATTATACACTGAAGCTTTCTTT.

This clonotype has at least ten counts. The chain couples TRBV6-6 to TRBJ1-5; maybe TRBD1 (6 bases). V shed 6 bases and J shed 3 bases, with 9 bases lying between them. Germline assignment: CDR1 MNHNY and CDR2 SVGAGI (reference sequence). The CDR3 consists of 13 residues. The CDR3 coding sequence is TGTGCCAGCAGGTACAGGGCCAATCAGCCCCAGCATTTT. The encoded protein is CASRYRANQPQHF.

V usage is TRBV19 and J usage is TRBJ2-1; D is ambiguous. Deletions cut 3 bases from V and 2 bases from J, with 8 bases between. CDR3 length equals 14 residues. Germline loops: CDR1 LNHDA, CDR2 SQIVND (reference sequence). CDR3 in amino acids: CASSIQAAYNEQFF. The CDR3 DNA is TGTGCCAGTAGTATTCAGGCGGCCTACAATGAGCAGTTCTTC.

The chain combines TRBV11-2 with TRBJ1-4; D might be TRBD1 (6 bases). CDR1 is SGHAT, CDR2 FQNNGV, per germline. This CDR3 comprises 16 residues. Trimming left V 1 base short and J 3 bases short, with 12 bases between. The CDR3 nucleotides read TGTGCCAGCAGCTTAGGGAACAGGGCCCCTAATGAAAAACTGTTTTTT. Translation gives CASSLGNRAPNEKLFF. Using reference TRBV11-2 and TRBJ1-4 for the parts outside the CDR3, the full variable domain is EAGVAQSPRYKIIEKRQSVAFWCNPISGHATLYWYQQILGQGPKLLIQFQNNGVVDDSQLPKDRFSAERLKGVDSTLKIQPAKLEDSAVYLCASSLGNRAPNEKLFFGSGTQLSVL.

This clonotype was recorded a few times. V usage is TRBV5-1 and J usage is TRBJ2-1, with D tentatively TRBD2 (6 bases). The CDR3 loop spans 16 amino acids. V gave up 3 bases and J gave up 2 bases, with 15 bases separating them. Germline V CDR1 and CDR2: SGHRS, YFSETQ. The CDR3 sequence is CASSSSAREAYNEQFF. CDR3 DNA: TGCGCCAGCAGCTCCTCGGCCAGGGAGGCCTACAATGAGCAGTTCTTC.

This clonotype was found many times. DNA for the CDR3: TGCGCCAGCAGCCAAGATCGGGGCACTAGCGGGAGGCGGAATGAGCAGTTCTTC. It yields the protein CASSQDRGTSGRRNEQFF. V and J are TRBV4-1 and TRBJ2-1, with 12 bases identical to TRBD2. V shed 0 bases, J shed 7 bases, and the junction held 10 bases outside the gene matches. The CDR3 loop spans 18 amino acids. CDR1 is MGHRA, CDR2 YSYEKL, per germline.

On this clonotype itself: One base away lies a much larger clone, so this may be a sequencing read error. The chain couples TRBV11-2 to TRBJ1-1; D perhaps matches TRBD1 (5 bases). The CDR3 is 11 residues long. Trimming cost V 7 bases and J 11 bases, with 14 bases left between them. CDR1 and CDR2 from the germline V gene are SGHAT and FQNNGV. The CDR3 sequence is CASNKLGDAFF. In DNA, the CDR3 is TGTGCCAGCAACAAGCTAGGGGATGCTTTCTTT.

With respect to this clonotype: One base away lies a much larger clone, so this may be a sequencing read error. The chain recombines TRBV7-8 with TRBJ2-7, with D possibly TRBD2 on 6 matching bases. This CDR3 is 15 amino acids long. Between the trimmed V and J ends, which lost 2 bases and 4 bases, there was a span of 15 bases. Germline V gene data show CDR1 as SGHVS and CDR2 as FQNEAQ. CDR3 coding DNA: TGTGCCAGCAGCTTAATTGTCGGGACTGAGTACGAGCAGTACTTC. It codes for CASSLIVGTEYEQYF.

This clonotype was counted at least ten times. The CDR3 bases are TGCGCCAGCAGCTTGGCTCCGACAGGGGGCGCGGGAAACACCATATATTTT. This translates into CASSLAPTGGAGNTIYF. The gene calls are TRBV5-1 and TRBJ1-3, with 10 bases lining up with TRBD1. V gave up 0 bases and J gave up 4 bases; unmatched junction bases: 7. The germline V gene encodes CDR1 SGHRS and CDR2 YFSETQ. The CDR3 is made up of 17 amino acids. The entire variable domain, with the rest obtained from reference TRBV5-1 and TRBJ1-3, is as follows: KAGVTQTPRYLIKTRGQQVTLSCSPISGHRSVSWYQQTPGQGLQFLFEYFSETQRNKGNFPGRFSGRQFSNSRSEMNVSTLELGDSALYLCASSLAPTGGAGNTIYFGEGSWLTVV.